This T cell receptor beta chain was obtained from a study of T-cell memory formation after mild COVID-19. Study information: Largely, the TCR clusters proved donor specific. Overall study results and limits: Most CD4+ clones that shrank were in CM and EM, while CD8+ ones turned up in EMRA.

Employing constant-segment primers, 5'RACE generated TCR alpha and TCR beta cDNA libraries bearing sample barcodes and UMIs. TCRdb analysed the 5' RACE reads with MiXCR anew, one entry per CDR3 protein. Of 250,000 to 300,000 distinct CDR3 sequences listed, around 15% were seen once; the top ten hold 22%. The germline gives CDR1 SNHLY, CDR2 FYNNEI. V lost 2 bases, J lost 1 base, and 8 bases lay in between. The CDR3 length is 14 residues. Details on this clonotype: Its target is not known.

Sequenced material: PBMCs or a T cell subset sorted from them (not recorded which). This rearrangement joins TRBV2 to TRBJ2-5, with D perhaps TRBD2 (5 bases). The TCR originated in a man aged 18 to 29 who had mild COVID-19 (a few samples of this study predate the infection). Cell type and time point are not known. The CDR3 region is CASSERGSQETQYF. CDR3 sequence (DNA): TGTGCCAGCAGTGAACGGGGTAGCCAAGAGACCCAGTACTTC.